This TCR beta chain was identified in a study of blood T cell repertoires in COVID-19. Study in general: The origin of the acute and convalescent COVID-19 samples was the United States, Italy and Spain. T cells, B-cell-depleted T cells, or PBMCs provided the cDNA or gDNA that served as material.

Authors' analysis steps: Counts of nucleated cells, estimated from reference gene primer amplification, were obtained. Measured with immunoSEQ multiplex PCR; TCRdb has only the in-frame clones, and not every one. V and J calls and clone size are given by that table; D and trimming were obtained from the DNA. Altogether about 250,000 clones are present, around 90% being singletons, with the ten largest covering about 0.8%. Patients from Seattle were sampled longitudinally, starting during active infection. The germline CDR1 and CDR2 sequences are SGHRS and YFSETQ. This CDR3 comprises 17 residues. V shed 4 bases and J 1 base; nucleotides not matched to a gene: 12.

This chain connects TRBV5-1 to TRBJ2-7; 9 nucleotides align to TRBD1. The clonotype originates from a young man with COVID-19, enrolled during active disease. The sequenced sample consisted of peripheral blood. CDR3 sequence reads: CASSRYTGGVKSYEQYF. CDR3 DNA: TGCGCCAGCAGCCGATATACAGGGGGCGTTAAGTCCTACGAGCAGTACTTC. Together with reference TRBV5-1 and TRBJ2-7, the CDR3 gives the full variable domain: KAGVTQTPRYLIKTRGQQVTLSCSPISGHRSVSWYQQTPGQGLQFLFEYFSETQRNKGNFPGRFSGRQFSNSRSEMNVSTLELGDSALYLCASSRYTGGVKSYEQYFGPGTRLTVT.